The 4 T cell receptor beta chains given below trace back to one sample, sequenced in a study of cytomegalovirus exposure and HLA in healthy donors. Both 60 Vbeta primers and 13 Jbeta primers went into the PCR. This table comes from immunoSEQ multiplex PCR, and its TCRdb copy is limited to in-frame clones, with some not included. Altogether fewer than 200,000 clones are present, roughly four fifths being singletons, with the ten largest covering approximately 2.4%. Sequenced material: PBMCs. The receptors were sampled from a female donor in good health and CMV-seronegative.

The chain is built from TRBV28 and TRBJ2-5; the D is unclear. TRBJ2-7 explains the end of the DNA better; the J call may be wrong. The CDR3 is 12 amino acids. Germline CDR1 is MDHEN and CDR2 is SYDVKM. CDR3 sequence: CASSLPSYEQYF. The CDR3 bases are TGTGCCAGCAGTTTACCCTCCTACGAGCAGTACTTC.

This clone was counted only a few times. The chain couples TRBV7-9 to TRBJ2-5; TRBD2 might be the D (5 bases). Germline lookup yields CDR1 SEHNR and CDR2 FQNEAQ (reference sequence). V lost 1 base and J lost 3, with 12 bases in between. The CDR3 is 15 amino acids. CDR3 region: CASSLEIGSEETQYF. DNA for the CDR3: TGTGCCAGCAGCTTAGAGATAGGGAGTGAAGAGACCCAGTACTTC.

The genes are TRBV9 and TRBJ2-1; a weak D match, TRBD2 (5 bases). CDR3 length: 12 residues. Germline CDR1 is SGDLS and CDR2 is YYNGEE. The V gene lost 0 bases and the J gene lost 7 bases, with 5 bases spanning the gap. As DNA, the CDR3 is TGTGCCAGCAGCGTAGGGGAGAATGAGCAGTTCTTC. Encoded protein: CASSVGENEQFF.

This chain uses TRBV19 with TRBJ1-5; 9 bases align to TRBD1. Germline CDR1 is LNHDA and CDR2 is SQIVND (reference sequence). This CDR3 comprises 14 residues. Trimming cost V 8 bases and J 1 base; bases outside gene matches: 3. The CDR3 DNA reads TGTGCCAGTCGACAGGGGGGCAGCAATCAGCCCCAGCATTTT. Encoded protein: CASRQGGSNQPQHF.